Sequencing of this T cell receptor beta chain was carried out in a study of blood T cell repertoires in COVID-19. Some clones are missing from TCRdb's copy, which holds only in-frame ones; the method was immunoSEQ multiplex PCR. The sample lists more than 9,500 clones; about 88% were seen once. Sequenced material: peripheral blood. The source is a woman aged 60 to 75 with active COVID-19.

The CDR3 is CASSQGGTGNQPQHF. CDR3 in DNA: TGTGCCAGCAGCCAAGGGGGGACAGGCAATCAGCCCCAGCATTTT. This rearrangement joins TRBV4-2 to TRBJ1-5; TRBD1 matches 7 bases. The CDR3 has 15 residues. The V gene's germline CDR1 is LGHNA and CDR2 YNFKEQ. V was pared by 1 base and J by 2 bases, with 2 bases of the junction left unmatched.